This record looks at one T cell receptor (beta chain) sequence and its context. Measured with immunoSEQ multiplex PCR; TCRdb has only the in-frame clones, and not every one. The sample carries about 64,000 clones, nearly 90% recorded once. The CDR3 is made up of 15 amino acids. Trimming left V 1 base short and J 2 bases short, with 9 bases between. CDR1 is SGHTA, CDR2 FQGNSA, per germline. These data belong to a study of blood T cell repertoires in COVID-19. The source material was peripheral blood. The chain joins TRBV7-2 to TRBJ2-1; weak D call: TRBD2 (6 bases). This TCR was recovered from a man aged 65 to 85 with acute or convalescent COVID-19. Written as DNA, the CDR3 is TGTGCCAGCAGCTTAGGGCGGGGAGCCTACAATGAGCAGTTCTTC. Translation: CASSLGRGAYNEQFF.